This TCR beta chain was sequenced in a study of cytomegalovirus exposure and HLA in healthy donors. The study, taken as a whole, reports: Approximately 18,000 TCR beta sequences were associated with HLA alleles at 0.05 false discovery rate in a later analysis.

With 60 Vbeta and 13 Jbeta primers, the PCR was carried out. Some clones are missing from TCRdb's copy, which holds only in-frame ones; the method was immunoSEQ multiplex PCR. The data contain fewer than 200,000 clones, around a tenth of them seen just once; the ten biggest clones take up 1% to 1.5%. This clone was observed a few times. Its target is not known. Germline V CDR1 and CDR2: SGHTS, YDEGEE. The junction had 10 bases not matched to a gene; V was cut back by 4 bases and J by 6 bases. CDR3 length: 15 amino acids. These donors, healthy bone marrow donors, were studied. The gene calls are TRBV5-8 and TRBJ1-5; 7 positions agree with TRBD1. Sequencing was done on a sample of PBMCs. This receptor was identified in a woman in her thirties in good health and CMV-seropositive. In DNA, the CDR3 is TGTGCCAGCAGCCTAAGGACAGGCTGGAGTCAGCCCCAGCATTTT. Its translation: CASSLRTGWSQPQHF.